This passage covers 5 T cell receptor beta chains from one sample sequenced in a study of T cells after yellow fever vaccination (dated by TCRdb to the late 2010s). Library method: 5' RACE. TCRdb lists the instrument as Illumina NovaSeq 6000. TCRdb ran its own pipeline on the public reads, namely fastp trimming at Q25 and MiXCR clone calling, and kept in-frame beta chains. Rows matching on CDR3 protein sequence are summarized as one entry with the most common DNA and genes. The sample profile shows hundreds of thousands of distinct CDR3 sequences; about 3.5% of them were found once. 20% to 30% of the sample is held by the ten biggest clonotypes. Read against the paper, the sample's treatment or condition label means: live attenuated yellow fever vaccine strain. Source: PBMCs, taken on the day of the yellow fever booster vaccination. Receptors were obtained from a man between 18 and 35 years old who received the YFV17D yellow fever vaccine.

The sample holds many counts of this clonotype. This rearrangement joins TRBV7-2 to TRBJ2-7; 10 positions agree with TRBD1. The ends lost 3 bases at V and 6 bases at J; junction bases unmatched: 5. Germline CDR1 and CDR2: SGHTA and FQGNSA. This CDR3 contains 14 residues. Written as DNA, the CDR3 is TGTGCCAGCAGCTTGGGACAGGGGTTGGGCGAGCAGTACGTC. Its protein is CASSLGQGLGEQYV.

This sequence joins TRBV13 and TRBJ2-1; 11 nucleotides agree with TRBD2. CDR1 PRHDT and CDR2 FYEKMQ come from the germline V gene (reference sequence). V dropped 5 bases and J dropped 0; count of bases not matched to a gene: 12. The CDR3 has 19 residues. The CDR3 is CASSPTSGTSGSSYNEQFF. Here the CDR3 DNA reads TGTGCCAGCAGCCCGACGTCCGGGACTAGCGGTTCCTCCTACAATGAGCAGTTCTTC.

The V and J genes are TRBV5-4 and TRBJ2-1; TRBD2 is a possible D gene (6 bases). Trimming pared 4 bases from V and 13 bases from J, leaving 15 bases between. The CDR3 runs to 12 residues. Germline CDR1 is SGHNT and CDR2 is YYREEE (reference sequence). The CDR3 here is CASSRAASDQFF. The CDR3 nucleotides are TGTGCCAGCAGCCGCGCGGCTAGCGACCAGTTCTTC. Filled out from reference TRBV5-4 and TRBJ2-1, the complete variable domain reads ETGVTQSPTHLIKTRGQQVTLRCSSQSGHNTVSWYQQALGQGPQFIFQYYREEENGRGNFPPRFSGLQFPNYSSELNVNALELDDSALYLCASSRAASDQFFGPGTRLTVL.

This clonotype was counted many times. V is TRBV5-6 and J is TRBJ2-1, with 9 bases matching TRBD2. Per the germline V gene, CDR1 is SGHDT and CDR2 is YYEEEE. V lost 0 bases and J lost 6; bases outside the gene matches: 7. CDR3 length: 16 residues. The CDR3: CASSLGSGLASNEQFF. The CDR3 DNA follows: TGTGCCAGCAGCTTGGGTTCGGGACTAGCATCCAATGAGCAGTTCTTC.

A few counts support this clonotype. V usage is TRBV18 and J usage is TRBJ1-1, with D perhaps TRBD1 (5 bases). Germline CDR1 and CDR2: KGHSH and LQKENI. The CDR3 totals 15 residues. The germline V and J ends were trimmed by 3 bases and 4 bases, with 15 bases remaining between them. The CDR3: CASSPRGRTGTEAFF. The CDR3 DNA is TGTGCCAGCTCACCGCGGGGCAGGACGGGCACTGAAGCTTTCTTT. Based on the CDR3 plus reference TRBV18 and TRBJ1-1, the full variable domain is NAGVMQNPRHLVRRRGQEARLRCSPMKGHSHVYWYRQLPEEGLKFMVYLQKENIIDESGMPKERFSAEFPKEGPSILRIQQVVRGDSAAYFCASSPRGRTGTEAFFGQGTRLTVV.